The source of this T cell receptor (beta chain) is a study of blood T cell repertoires in COVID-19. Overall study: Sites across the United States, Italy and Spain contributed samples from acute and convalescent COVID-19. Sources were T cells, B-cell-depleted T cells, or PBMCs; the material itself was cDNA or gDNA.

V lost 3 bases and J 10 bases, leaving 19 bases between the germline ends. The CDR3 contains 14 residues. Germline CDR1 and CDR2: MDHEN and SYDVKM. Per the authors' pipeline: Researchers report that nucleated cell counts were estimated from reference gene primer amplification. Produced via immunoSEQ multiplex PCR; TCRdb's table is partial and in-frame only. The D gene and trimming were derived from the DNA, and the V and J assignments and clone size from that table. The sample holds 200,000 to 250,000 clones, roughly 89% seen once. This receptor was taken from a man in his 60s who had recovered from COVID-19. The sequenced sample was peripheral blood. The rearrangement uses TRBV28 and TRBJ2-7; tentative D call: TRBD2 (6 bases). The CDR3: CASSFSRDSRPQYF. CDR3 nucleotides: TGTGCCAGCAGTTTTAGCCGGGACTCCCGCCCCCAGTACTTC.